One sample yielded the 16 T cell receptor beta chains listed below, sequenced in a study of blood T cell repertoires in COVID-19. Sequenced by immunoSEQ multiplex PCR; TCRdb stores in-frame clones only, minus some. Of 350,000 to 450,000 clones listed, about 89% were seen once; the top ten hold around 1.2%. The sequenced material came from peripheral blood. The source of these receptors is a man in his forties or fifties with acute or convalescent COVID-19.

This chain uses TRBV5-1 with TRBJ1-4; TRBD1 is a possible D gene (6 bases). This CDR3 has 12 residues. Germline V gene sequence: CDR1 SGHRS, CDR2 YFSETQ. V was cut by 0 bases and J by 14 bases, with 11 bases left in between. DNA for the CDR3: TGCGCCAGCAGCTTGGCCTCGGGACACCTGTTTTTT. Its translation is CASSLASGHLFF. Full variable domain (rest looked up from reference TRBV5-1 and TRBJ1-4): KAGVTQTPRYLIKTRGQQVTLSCSPISGHRSVSWYQQTPGQGLQFLFEYFSETQRNKGNFPGRFSGRQFSNSRSEMNVSTLELGDSALYLCASSLASGHLFFGSGTQLSVL.

V gene TRBV28 combines with J gene TRBJ1-4; 10 positions agree with TRBD1. V was clipped by 7 bases and J by 8 bases; unmatched bases: 7. The CDR3 spans 14 residues. CDR1 and CDR2 (germline): MDHEN, SYDVKM. The CDR3 loop is CASIPDRGREKLFF. DNA of the CDR3: TGTGCCAGCATTCCCGACAGGGGGCGGGAAAAACTGTTTTTT. The full variable domain, with the rest looked up from reference TRBV28 and TRBJ1-4, is DVKVTQSSRYLVKRTGEKVFLECVQDMDHENMFWYRQDPGLGLRLIYFSYDVKMKEKGDIPEGYSVSREKKERFSLILESASTNQTSMYLCASIPDRGREKLFFGSGTQLSVL.

In this sample, this clone turned up once. The chain is built from TRBV28 and TRBJ1-4, with D maybe TRBD1 (5 bases). V lost 3 bases and J 4 bases, leaving 9 bases between the germline ends. The CDR3 length is 14 residues. CDR1 and CDR2 from the germline V gene are MDHEN and SYDVKM. CDR3 DNA: TGTGCCAGCAGTTTTATAGGGGATAATGAAAAACTGTTTTTT. Encoded protein: CASSFIGDNEKLFF.

In DNA form, the CDR3 reads TGTGCCAGCAGCCAAAACTTCGAGCAGTACTTC. Encoded protein: CASSQNFEQYF. The chain links TRBV6-2 or TRBV6-3 to TRBJ2-7; D is unclear. This CDR3 contains 11 residues. Trimming shortened V by 6 bases and J by 6 bases, and 9 bases separated the two germline ends. Germline V CDR1 and CDR2: MNHEY, SVGEGT.

The chain carries TRBV13 and TRBJ2-2, with TRBD2 matching 10 bases. V gave up 5 bases and J gave up 4 bases; unmatched junction bases: 16. Germline V gene lookup returns CDR1 PRHDT and CDR2 FYEKMQ (reference sequence). CDR3 size: 19 residues. This CDR3 is CASSPKLAGWLGTTGELFF. The CDR3 DNA follows: TGTGCCAGCAGCCCAAAACTAGCGGGGTGGCTCGGAACCACCGGGGAGCTGTTTTTT.

The chain has TRBV7-8 and TRBJ2-7; weak D call: TRBD1 (6 bases). V shed 5 bases and J shed 4 bases, with 9 bases lying between them. The germline CDR1 and CDR2 sequences are SGHVS and FQNEAQ. The CDR3 spans 12 residues. The CDR3 nucleotides read TGTGCCAGCAGCCCGGACAGATACGAGCAGTACTTC. Translated: CASSPDRYEQYF.

CDR3 protein: CATSDAGQINNEKLFF. As DNA, the CDR3 is TGTGCCACCAGTGATGCGGGACAGATCAATAATGAAAAACTGTTTTTT. The chain joins TRBV24-1 to TRBJ1-4; 7 positions agree with TRBD1. Germline V gene lookup returns CDR1 KGHDR and CDR2 SFDVKD. This CDR3 has 16 amino acids. Trimming removed 3 bases from V and 4 bases from J; junction bases left unmatched: 7.

The chain joins TRBV14 to TRBJ2-7; 8 nucleotides match TRBD2. There are 14 residues in the CDR3. Germline CDR1 and CDR2: SGHDN and FVKESK. Trimming cost V 4 bases and J 3 bases; bases outside gene matches: 5. The CDR3 protein is CASSRPGRVYEQYF. CDR3 coding DNA: TGTGCCAGCAGCCGACCCGGGAGGGTCTACGAGCAGTACTTC. Based on the CDR3 plus reference TRBV14 and TRBJ2-7, the full variable domain is EAGVTQFPSHSVIEKGQTVTLRCDPISGHDNLYWYRRVMGKEIKFLLHFVKESKQDESGMPNNRFLAERTGGTYSTLKVQPAELEDSGVYFCASSRPGRVYEQYFGPGTRLTVT.

The chain couples TRBV27 to TRBJ1-2, with 12 nucleotides matching TRBD1. The CDR3 length is 15 residues. The V and J ends lost 4 bases and 7 bases, in that order; junction bases with no gene match: 7. In germline, CDR1 is MNHEY, CDR2 SMNVEV (reference sequence). For the CDR3, the DNA is TGTGCCAGCAGTTACAGGGACAGGGGGCTAGTTGGCTACACCTTC. It is translated as CASSYRDRGLVGYTF.

The CDR3 protein is CASSRVGGVYYGYTF. The DNA of the CDR3 is TGTGCCAGCAGCCGTGTTGGCGGGGTTTACTATGGCTACACCTTC. J is TRBJ1-2 and V is TRBV5-4; no definite D call. The CDR3 is 15 residues long. With 4 bases removed from V and 3 bases from J, the gap between germline ends came to 16 bases. The germline V gene encodes CDR1 SGHNT and CDR2 YYREEE (reference sequence).

The chain couples TRBV5-1 to TRBJ1-1; D is possibly TRBD1 (6 bases). Germline loops: CDR1 SGHRS, CDR2 YFSETQ. The CDR3 is 12 amino acids. Trimming cost V 2 bases and J 8 bases, with 10 bases left between them. The CDR3 reads CASSFGDREAFF. The CDR3 DNA sequence: TGCGCCAGCAGCTTCGGAGACAGGGAAGCTTTCTTT.

V is TRBV29-1 and J is TRBJ1-2; the D gene is possibly TRBD1 (6 bases). Germline-derived CDR1 and CDR2 are SQVTM and ANQGSEA. Trimming removed 5 bases from V and 5 bases from J, with 18 bases in between. This CDR3 region has 14 residues. The CDR3 region has the DNA TGCAGCGTTCCACAGGGTCCCAGACTTTATGGCTACACCTTC. Its protein is CSVPQGPRLYGYTF.

The chain has TRBV5-6 and TRBJ1-5; 9 bases fit TRBD1. This CDR3 has 16 amino acids. V lost 3 bases, J lost 4 bases, and 8 bases stayed unmatched. Germline CDR1 is SGHDT and CDR2 is YYEEEE. CDR3 amino acids: CASSWNRGPRNQPQHF. Written as DNA, the CDR3 is TGTGCCAGCAGCTGGAACAGGGGGCCAAGGAATCAGCCCCAGCATTTT.

The DNA of the CDR3 is TGTGCCAGCAGCCAAGTAACGGACAACCGCGATGAGCAGTTCTTC. This sequence encodes CASSQVTDNRDEQFF. The chain couples TRBV3-1 (or the pseudogene TRBV3-2) to TRBJ2-1, with D possibly being TRBD1 (5 bases). The CDR3 is 15 residues long. The germline CDR1 and CDR2 sequences are LGHDT and YNNKEL (reference sequence). Trimming removed 1 base from V and 8 bases from J, with 15 bases in between.

This chain uses TRBV29-1 with TRBJ2-6; D may be TRBD1 (6 bases). Germline CDR1 and CDR2: SQVTM and ANQGSEA. V lost 4 bases and J 0 bases, leaving 7 bases between the germline ends. The CDR3 contains 14 residues. Written as DNA, the CDR3 is TGCAGCGTTGTACAGGGCTCTGGGGCCAACGTCCTGACTTTC. This translates into CSVVQGSGANVLTF.

This sequence joins TRBV11-2 and TRBJ2-6; unclear D gene. This CDR3 is built from 13 residues. The germline V gene encodes CDR1 SGHAT and CDR2 FQNNGV. Trimming stripped 5 bases from V and 1 base from J, with 3 bases between. This chain's CDR3 is CASSTSGANVLTF. DNA for the CDR3: TGTGCCAGCAGCACATCTGGGGCCAACGTCCTGACTTTC.